This T cell receptor (beta chain) was obtained from a study of chemoradiotherapy in HPV16-positive cancers. General study findings and limits: Candidate HPV-specific clones and E7-related TCR motifs grew in tumor during treatment.

This clone showed up just once. Its antigen is not identified. The CDR3 runs 13 residues. V was pared by 2 bases and J by 5 bases, with 9 bases between. Germline CDR1 SGHTA, CDR2 FQGTGA. Sequencing was performed with immunoSEQ multiplex PCR; in TCRdb, only in-frame clones are kept and a portion is missing. The profile shows tens of thousands of clones, 88% of them singletons. The receptor was derived from a human donor with HPV-associated anogenital cancer. The chain recombines TRBV7-3 with TRBJ1-2; D gene uncertain. Material: blood, obtained from a patient who underwent chemoradiotherapy. The CDR3 region is CASSLEGGYGYTF. The DNA for the CDR3 is TGTGCCAGCAGCTTAGAGGGAGGATATGGCTACACCTTC.